This T cell receptor (beta chain) was obtained from a study of blood T cell repertoires in COVID-19. Study-wide background: Acute and convalescent COVID-19 samples came from the United States, Italy and Spain. Sources were T cells, B-cell-depleted T cells, or PBMCs; the material itself was cDNA or gDNA.

Per the authors' pipeline: Reference gene primers were amplified, and this amplification served to estimate nucleated cell counts. Sequencing was performed with immunoSEQ multiplex PCR; in TCRdb, only in-frame clones are kept and a portion is missing. V and J calls and clone size come straight from that table; D and trimming were deduced from the DNA. The sample has 150,000 to 200,000 clones; around 83% are singletons. Sequencing was done on a sample of peripheral blood. This TCR was recovered from a man aged 18 to 29 with acute or convalescent COVID-19.

The DNA for the CDR3 is TGTGCCAGCAAGCGCGGGGGGTTATACAATGAGCAGTTCTTC. The encoded protein is CASKRGGLYNEQFF. The rearrangement joins TRBV6-5 to TRBJ2-1; 8 positions agree with TRBD2. In germline, CDR1 is MNHEY, CDR2 SVGAGI. With 7 bases clipped from V and 4 bases from J, the junction kept 6 bases outside the gene matches. The CDR3 has 14 residues.